These 26 T cell receptor beta chains originate from one sample sequenced in a study of blood T cell repertoires in COVID-19. Assay: immunoSEQ multiplex PCR; the TCRdb copy retains only in-frame clones and omits some. This table holds fewer than 350,000 clones, more than 85% found once. Sequencing was carried out using peripheral blood. These receptors all stem from a man between 35 and 55 years old with acute or convalescent COVID-19.

Regarding this clone: The sample holds other DNA sequences that translate to the same CDR3. The CDR3 DNA is TGTGCCAGCAGTGATCTCTACGAGCAGTACTTC. This gives the protein CASSDLYEQYF. The J gene is TRBJ2-7, the V gene TRBV6-1, with D unclear. The CDR3 has 11 residues. The germline CDR1 and CDR2 sequences are MNHNS and SASEGT. Trimming removed 3 bases from V and 3 bases from J, with 3 bases in between.

CDR3 protein: CASSSPSRGTDTQYF. Written as DNA, the CDR3 is TGCGCCAGCAGCTCCCCTAGCAGAGGCACAGATACGCAGTATTTT. The chain recombines TRBV5-1 with TRBJ2-3; maybe TRBD2 (5 bases). The germline V gene encodes CDR1 SGHRS and CDR2 YFSETQ. This CDR3 spans 15 amino acids. The V gene lost 3 bases and the J gene lost 1 base, with 12 bases spanning the gap.

V is TRBV11-2 and J is TRBJ1-1; D gene ambiguous. Germline CDR1 SGHAT, CDR2 FQNNGV. V was trimmed by 0 bases and J by 3 bases, leaving 5 bases between them. The CDR3 loop spans 13 amino acids. CDR3 residues: CASSLDPDTEAFF. As DNA, the CDR3 is TGTGCCAGCAGCTTAGATCCGGACACTGAAGCTTTCTTT.

V and J are TRBV24-1 and TRBJ2-3; TRBD1 matches 7 bases. CDR1 is KGHDR and CDR2 is SFDVKD in the germline V gene. Trimming took 1 base from V and 1 from J; bases not matched to a gene: 7. This CDR3 is 17 amino acids long. This CDR3 is CATSDFRRQGGTDTQYF. CDR3 nucleotides: TGTGCCACCAGTGATTTTCGGCGGCAGGGGGGCACAGATACGCAGTATTTT.

The genes are TRBV9 and TRBJ2-7; D might be TRBD2 (6 bases). The V and J ends lost 4 bases and 5 bases respectively, with 22 bases between them. Germline V gene lookup returns CDR1 SGDLS and CDR2 YYNGEE. The CDR3 loop spans 16 amino acids. The DNA of the CDR3 is TGTGCCAGCAGCTACTCCCCCCGGGGAGGTGTAGACGAGCAGTACTTC. Translation: CASSYSPRGGVDEQYF.

CDR3 nucleotides: TGTGCCAGCAGCCTAGGAGTGTCTAGCACAGATACGCAGTATTTT. It is translated as CASSLGVSSTDTQYF. The V gene is TRBV7-7, the J gene TRBJ2-3; D remains ambiguous. The V and J ends lost 5 bases and 0 bases respectively, with 12 bases between them. The CDR3 is 15 amino acids. Germline V gene sequence: CDR1 SSHAT, CDR2 FNYEAQ (reference sequence).

The gene calls are TRBV6-5 and TRBJ1-2; tentatively, D is TRBD1 (6 bases). This CDR3 has 12 amino acids. Trimming removed 5 bases from V and 8 bases from J, with 12 bases in between. Germline values: CDR1 MNHEY, CDR2 SVGAGI. The DNA for the CDR3 is TGTGCCAGCAGTATACGGGGGGCGGGCTACACCTTC. Protein sequence: CASSIRGAGYTF.

The CDR3 sequence: CATSDSGTATLWGTANVLTF. The CDR3 DNA follows: TGTGCCACCAGTGATTCAGGGACAGCGACTCTCTGGGGTACGGCCAACGTCCTGACTTTC. The chain has TRBV24-1 and TRBJ2-6, with 7 bases matching TRBD1. This CDR3 spans 20 amino acids. CDR1 is KGHDR, CDR2 SFDVKD, per germline. The ends lost 2 bases at V and 6 bases at J; junction bases unmatched: 18.

J is TRBJ1-1 and V is TRBV19, with D maybe TRBD1 (6 bases). The germline V and J ends were trimmed by 5 bases and 8 bases, with 24 bases remaining between them. Germline CDR1 is LNHDA and CDR2 is SQIVND (reference sequence). The CDR3 sequence is 16 residues long. The CDR3 DNA sequence: TGTGCCAGTAGTCTCGGTTCACAGGGCCTTCGCCTGGAAGCTTTCTTT. It codes for CASSLGSQGLRLEAFF.

This chain joins TRBV5-4 and TRBJ1-6; D possibly corresponds to TRBD1 (6 bases). CDR1 is SGHNT, CDR2 YYREEE, per germline (reference sequence). The CDR3 totals 14 residues. V was trimmed by 4 bases and J by 10 bases, leaving 15 bases between them. In DNA form, the CDR3 reads TGTGCCAGCAGCCCTCAGGGGTTGGGGTCACCCCTCCACTTT. It is translated as CASSPQGLGSPLHF.

This chain links TRBV5-6 with TRBJ2-7; unclear D gene. The CDR3 has 12 residues. Germline CDR1 reads SGHDT; CDR2 reads YYEEEE. V lost 3 bases and J lost 9, with 13 bases in between. The CDR3 nucleotides are TGTGCCAGCAGCTCGTCCCAGCAGCGGCAGTACTTC. This sequence encodes CASSSSQQRQYF.

The rearrangement links TRBV4-2 to TRBJ1-4; D not certain. Trimming cost V 0 bases and J 3 bases, with 11 bases left between them. The CDR3 contains 16 residues. Germline CDR1 is LGHNA and CDR2 is YNFKEQ. CDR3 amino acids: CASSQEKGRANEKLFF. The CDR3 DNA reads as TGTGCCAGCAGCCAAGAAAAAGGGAGGGCTAATGAAAAACTGTTTTTT.

The genes are TRBV6-6 and TRBJ2-1; a weak D match, TRBD2 (5 bases). CDR3 length: 14 amino acids. The germline CDR1 and CDR2 sequences are MNHNY and SVGAGI (reference sequence). Deletions cut 2 bases from V and 6 bases from J, with 11 bases between. For the CDR3, the DNA is TGTGCCAGCAGTTACAAAGAGGGAGTCAATGAGCAGTTCTTC. Its translation: CASSYKEGVNEQFF.

The J gene is TRBJ2-7, the V gene TRBV25-1; 10 nucleotides align to TRBD1. This CDR3 spans 18 amino acids. Germline CDR1 reads MGHDK; CDR2 reads SYGVNS. V dropped 0 bases and J dropped 6; count of bases not matched to a gene: 14. The CDR3 coding sequence is TGTGCCAGCAGTGAATATAAAGGTTTCGAGACAGGGGGCTCCGAGCAGTACTTC. This codes for CASSEYKGFETGGSEQYF.

The gene calls are TRBV2 and TRBJ1-5, with D possibly matching TRBD1 (5 bases). CDR1 is SNHLY, CDR2 FYNNEI, per germline. The V gene lost 5 bases and the J gene lost 5 bases, with 13 bases spanning the gap. The CDR3 loop spans 14 amino acids. The CDR3: CASSFLTGDQPQHF. In nucleotides, the CDR3 is TGTGCCAGCAGTTTTTTAACGGGGGATCAGCCCCAGCATTTT.

V gene TRBV29-1 combines with J gene TRBJ1-3; no reliable D call. Germline CDR1 is SQVTM and CDR2 is ANQGSEA. V lost 0 bases and J 0 bases, leaving 3 bases between the germline ends. The CDR3 contains 13 residues. The CDR3 spells CSVEEHSGNTIYF. The CDR3, as DNA: TGCAGCGTTGAAGAACACTCTGGAAACACCATATATTTT.

This chain uses TRBV5-4 with TRBJ1-5; unclear D gene. Looked up from germline, CDR1 is SGHNT and CDR2 is YYREEE (reference sequence). Trimming took 0 bases from V and 1 from J, leaving 5 bases between them. The CDR3 extends over 14 amino acids. CDR3 nucleotide sequence: TGTGCCAGCAGCTTGGGCGGAAGCAATCAGCCCCAGCATTTT. Translated, it gives CASSLGGSNQPQHF. Using reference TRBV5-4 and TRBJ1-5 for the parts outside the CDR3, the full variable domain is ETGVTQSPTHLIKTRGQQVTLRCSSQSGHNTVSWYQQALGQGPQFIFQYYREEENGRGNFPPRFSGLQFPNYSSELNVNALELDDSALYLCASSLGGSNQPQHFGDGTRLSIL.

This clone was found a few times. The chain links TRBV6-5 to TRBJ2-1, with 11 positions matching TRBD2. The CDR3 totals 15 residues. With V trimmed by 4 bases and J by 3 bases, 2 bases remained unmatched. Germline V gives CDR1 MNHEY, CDR2 SVGAGI. The CDR3 spells CASSSTSGDYNEQFF. The CDR3 DNA reads as TGTGCCAGCAGTTCGACTAGCGGGGACTACAATGAGCAGTTCTTC.

The chain has TRBV19 and TRBJ1-2; D is uncertain. Germline V gene lookup returns CDR1 LNHDA and CDR2 SQIVND (reference sequence). V was pared by 3 bases and J by 7 bases, with 9 bases between. This CDR3 region has 12 residues. CDR3 protein: CASSMPRGGYTF. The CDR3 bases are TGTGCCAGTAGTATGCCTCGGGGTGGCTACACCTTC.

The rearrangement joins TRBV5-1 to TRBJ1-6; D ambiguous. CDR3 length: 13 amino acids. Trimming took off 6 bases at V and 7 bases at J, with 11 bases between the two ends. CDR1 is SGHRS and CDR2 is YFSETQ in the germline V gene. The CDR3: CASNEGPNSPLHF. Here the CDR3 DNA reads TGCGCCAGCAATGAGGGCCCAAATTCACCCCTCCACTTT.

The chain carries TRBV5-4 and TRBJ1-2; weak D call: TRBD1 (5 bases). CDR1 and CDR2 (germline): SGHNT, YYREEE (reference sequence). The CDR3 consists of 15 residues. Trimming removed 4 bases at V and 3 bases at J, with 16 bases between. CDR3 amino acids: CASSPAGRGYYGYTF. CDR3 DNA: TGTGCCAGCAGCCCAGCGGGACGGGGTTACTATGGCTACACCTTC.

This clone was found once. The V gene is TRBV18, the J gene TRBJ1-3; D is possibly TRBD1 (6 bases). V lost 3 bases, J lost 4 bases, and 10 bases lay in between. In germline, CDR1 is KGHSH, CDR2 LQKENI. This CDR3 region has 14 residues. CDR3 residues: CASSPTGTGNTIYF. CDR3 in DNA: TGTGCCAGCTCACCCACAGGGACCGGAAACACCATATATTTT.

The CDR3 sequence: CASSEARGGDEKLFF. CDR3 sequence (DNA): TGTGCCAGCAGTGAAGCTCGAGGGGGCGATGAAAAACTGTTTTTT. This chain uses TRBV6-1 with TRBJ1-4; 7 bases align to TRBD1. This CDR3 comprises 15 residues. With V trimmed by 0 bases and J by 6 bases, 4 bases remained unmatched. The germline CDR1 and CDR2 sequences are MNHNS and SASEGT.

In regard to this clone: Mismatch with germline at one junction end may stem from a read error. V usage is TRBV2 and J usage is TRBJ2-7, with TRBD1 as a possible D gene (5 bases). The CDR3 covers 14 residues. The germline V gene has CDR1 SNHLY and CDR2 FYNNEI. The CDR3 DNA sequence: TGTGCCAGCATTGAACGTACAGGTATCTACGAGCAGTACTTC. The encoded protein is CASIERTGIYEQYF. Full variable domain (outside the CDR3, taken from reference TRBV2 and TRBJ2-7): EPEVTQTPSHQVTQMGQEVILRCVPISNHLYFYWYRQILGQKVEFLVSFYNNEISEKSEIFDDQFSVERPDGSNFTLKIRSTKLEDSAMYFCASIERTGIYEQYFGPGTRLTVT.

The chain is built from TRBV19 and TRBJ1-5; D is uncertain. Germline V gene lookup returns CDR1 LNHDA and CDR2 SQIVND (reference sequence). Trimming left V 6 bases short and J 4 bases short, with 7 bases between. CDR3 length: 12 residues. CDR3 protein: CASSMRNQPQHF. The CDR3 DNA reads TGTGCCAGTAGCATGAGGAATCAGCCCCAGCATTTT.

This chain links TRBV20-1 with TRBJ1-2; D remains unclear. V gave up 3 bases and J gave up 4 bases, with 6 bases separating them. The CDR3 runs to 11 residues. Germline-derived CDR1 and CDR2 are DFQATT and SNEGSKA (reference sequence). CDR3: CSASVLYGYTF. DNA of the CDR3: TGCAGTGCTAGTGTCCTCTATGGCTACACCTTC.